The rows below give T cell receptor beta chains drawn from one sample of a study of human T cells and chemical hapten exposure. TCRdb reprocessed the RACE reads via MiXCR and lists one record per CDR3 protein. The table includes 180,000 or so distinct CDR3 sequences, 24% detected once. The specimen comprised whole blood, sampled in connection with sensitization to the hapten diphenylcyclopropenone (DPC). The receptors derive from a woman in her 40s with alopecia areata. Some clones in this sample may be carry-over from other donors' samples. Both conserved end residues are part of each CDR3. A D gene is named only where the DNA matches it firmly. For some rows the clone size is stated as once, few or many, or as a class when expanded; others skip it.

v_gene: TRBV28
d_gene: -
j_gene: TRBJ1-5
abundance: -
CDR3aa: CASRYSNQPQHF
CDR3nt: TGTGCCAGCAGGTATAGCAATCAGCCCCAGCATTTT

v_gene: TRBV7-2
d_gene: TRBD2
j_gene: TRBJ2-1
abundance: -
CDR3aa: CASSAVSGSSYNEQFF
CDR3nt: TGTGCCAGCAGCGCAGTTAGCGGGAGCTCCTACAATGAGCAGTTCTTC

v_gene: TRBV24-1
d_gene: -
j_gene: TRBJ2-2
abundance: few
CDR3aa: CATSARRDTGELFF
CDR3nt: TGTGCCACCAGTGCTCGGAGGGACACCGGGGAGCTGTTTTTT

v_gene: TRBV7-2
d_gene: -
j_gene: TRBJ2-2
abundance: few
CDR3aa: CASSLPGTGELFF
CDR3nt: TGTGCCAGCAGCTTACCCGGGACCGGGGAGCTGTTTTTT

v_gene: TRBV28
d_gene: -
j_gene: TRBJ2-1
abundance: few
CDR3aa: CASSFGSPPEQFF
CDR3nt: TGTGCCAGCAGTTTTGGGTCCCCCCCGGAGCAGTTCTTC

v_gene: TRBV4-3
d_gene: -
j_gene: TRBJ2-2
abundance: once
CDR3aa: CASSQDKGEKIGELFF
CDR3nt: TGCGCCAGCAGCCAAGATAAGGGGGAGAAGATCGGGGAGCTGTTTTTT

v_gene: TRBV4-2
d_gene: TRBD2
j_gene: TRBJ2-1
abundance: few
CDR3aa: CASSQGRGGGRNEQFF
CDR3nt: TGTGCCAGCAGCCAAGGACGCGGGGGGGGTCGGAATGAGCAGTTCTTC

v_gene: TRBV29-1
d_gene: -
j_gene: TRBJ1-2
abundance: many
CDR3aa: CSVWGLNYGYTF
CDR3nt: TGCAGCGTTTGGGGGCTTAACTATGGCTACACCTTC

v_gene: TRBV7-2
d_gene: -
j_gene: TRBJ2-3
abundance: -
CDR3aa: CASRGLSDTQYF
CDR3nt: TGTGCCAGCAGGGGGCTGTCAGATACGCAGTATTTT

v_gene: TRBV9
d_gene: TRBD2
j_gene: TRBJ2-1
abundance: once
CDR3aa: CASSVDPGLAYNEQFF
CDR3nt: TGTGCCAGCAGCGTTGATCCGGGACTAGCCTACAATGAGCAGTTCTTC

v_gene: TRBV7-2
d_gene: TRBD2
j_gene: TRBJ2-1
abundance: few
CDR3aa: CASSPPGPGTSGRTEQFF
CDR3nt: TGTGCCAGCAGCCCTCCTGGCCCCGGGACTAGCGGGAGAACTGAGCAGTTCTTC

v_gene: TRBV5-1
d_gene: -
j_gene: TRBJ2-3
abundance: -
CDR3aa: CASSLVLLGSTDTQYF
CDR3nt: TGCGCCAGCAGCTTGGTCCTCCTGGGGTCCACAGATACGCAGTATTTT

v_gene: TRBV6-2/TRBV6-3
d_gene: TRBD1
j_gene: TRBJ1-1
abundance: few
CDR3aa: CASTDRMNTEAFF
CDR3nt: TGTGCCAGCACGGACAGGATGAACACTGAAGCTTTCTTT

v_gene: TRBV7-2
d_gene: TRBD2
j_gene: TRBJ2-7
abundance: -
CDR3aa: CASRRGREDEQYF
CDR3nt: TGTGCCAGCAGGAGAGGGCGGGAGGATGAGCAGTACTTC

v_gene: TRBV12-3/TRBV12-4
d_gene: -
j_gene: TRBJ2-7
abundance: -
CDR3aa: CASSTSRYEQYF
CDR3nt: TGTGCCAGCAGTACAAGTCGGTACGAGCAGTACTTC

v_gene: TRBV6-1
d_gene: -
j_gene: TRBJ2-5
abundance: -
CDR3aa: CASTPRGETQYF
CDR3nt: TGTGCCAGCACCCCCCGGGGGGAGACCCAGTACTTC

v_gene: TRBV7-2
d_gene: TRBD2
j_gene: TRBJ2-1
abundance: few
CDR3aa: CASSLWGGRAPHEQFF
CDR3nt: TGTGCCAGCAGCTTATGGGGCGGGAGGGCCCCCCATGAGCAGTTCTTC

v_gene: TRBV3-1
d_gene: TRBD1
j_gene: TRBJ2-7
abundance: -
CDR3aa: CASTLQRGQGYEQYF
CDR3nt: TGTGCCAGCACCCTACAGAGGGGGCAGGGGTACGAGCAGTACTTC

v_gene: TRBV11-1
d_gene: -
j_gene: TRBJ2-3
abundance: few
CDR3aa: CASSHGTAAADTQYF
CDR3nt: TGTGCCAGCAGCCACGGGACGGCAGCAGCAGATACGCAGTATTTT

v_gene: TRBV20-1
d_gene: TRBD2
j_gene: TRBJ2-5
abundance: few
CDR3aa: CSAWTSVETQYF
CDR3nt: TGCAGTGCTTGGACTAGCGTGGAGACCCAGTACTTC

v_gene: TRBV4-3
d_gene: -
j_gene: TRBJ2-1
abundance: -
CDR3aa: CASSQVLSLSYNEQFF
CDR3nt: TGCGCCAGCAGCCAAGTGTTGTCCCTAAGCTACAATGAGCAGTTCTTC

v_gene: TRBV29-1
d_gene: TRBD2
j_gene: TRBJ2-3
abundance: few
CDR3aa: CSVERGSTDTQYF
CDR3nt: TGCAGCGTTGAGCGGGGGAGCACAGATACGCAGTATTTT

v_gene: TRBV20-1
d_gene: -
j_gene: TRBJ1-1
abundance: few
CDR3aa: CSARGKTGKDTEAFF
CDR3nt: TGCAGTGCTAGGGGGAAAACAGGGAAGGACACTGAAGCTTTCTTT